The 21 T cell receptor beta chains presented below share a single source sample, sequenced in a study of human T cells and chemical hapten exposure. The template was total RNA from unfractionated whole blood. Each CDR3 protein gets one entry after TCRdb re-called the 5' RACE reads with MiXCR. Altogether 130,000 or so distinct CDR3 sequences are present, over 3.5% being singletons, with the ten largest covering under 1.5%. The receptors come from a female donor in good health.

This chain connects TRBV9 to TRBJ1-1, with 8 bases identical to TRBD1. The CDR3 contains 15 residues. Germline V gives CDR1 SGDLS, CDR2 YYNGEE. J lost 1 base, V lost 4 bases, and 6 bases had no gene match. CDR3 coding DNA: TGTGCCAGCAGCATAACGGGACAGGAGAACACTGAAGCTTTCTTT. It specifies CASSITGQENTEAFF. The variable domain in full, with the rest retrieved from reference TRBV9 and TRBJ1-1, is DSGVTQTPKHLITATGQRVTLRCSPRSGDLSVYWYQQSLDQGLQFLIQYYNGEERAKGNILERFSAQQFPDLHSELNLSSLELGDSALYFCASSITGQENTEAFFGQGTRLTVV.

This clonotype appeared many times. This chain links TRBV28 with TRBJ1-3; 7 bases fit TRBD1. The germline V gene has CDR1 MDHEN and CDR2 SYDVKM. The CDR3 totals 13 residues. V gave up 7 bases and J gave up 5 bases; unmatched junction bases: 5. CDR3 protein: CASTADRRNTIYF. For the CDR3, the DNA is TGTGCCAGCACCGCGGACAGGCGAAACACCATATATTTT.

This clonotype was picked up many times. CDR3 in DNA: TGTGCCAGCAGTTACTCGAGGGGTTCCGGACAGGGAAATTCACCCCTCCACTTT. Translated, it gives CASSYSRGSGQGNSPLHF. The rearrangement joins TRBV6-2 or TRBV6-3 to TRBJ1-6; TRBD1 agrees at 8 bases. CDR1 and CDR2 (germline): MNHEY, SVGEGT. The CDR3 contains 18 residues. The trim removed 0 bases at V and 7 bases at J, leaving 11 bases unmatched.

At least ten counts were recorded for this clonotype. The CDR3 protein is CAINPGQGSYEQYF. The CDR3 DNA sequence: TGTGCCATCAACCCGGGACAGGGAAGCTACGAGCAGTACTTC. The chain links TRBV10-3 to TRBJ2-7; TRBD1 matches 9 bases. The trim removed 7 bases at V and 3 bases at J, leaving 7 bases unmatched. Per germline, CDR1 ENHRY and CDR2 SYGVKD. This CDR3 region has 14 residues.

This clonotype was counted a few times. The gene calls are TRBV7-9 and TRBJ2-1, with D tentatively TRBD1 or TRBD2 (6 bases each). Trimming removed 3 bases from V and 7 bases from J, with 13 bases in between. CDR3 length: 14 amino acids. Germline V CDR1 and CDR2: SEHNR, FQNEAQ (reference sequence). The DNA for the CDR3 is TGTGCCAGCAGCTTTTCTGGGGGGCGGAATGAGCAGTTCTTC. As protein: CASSFSGGRNEQFF.

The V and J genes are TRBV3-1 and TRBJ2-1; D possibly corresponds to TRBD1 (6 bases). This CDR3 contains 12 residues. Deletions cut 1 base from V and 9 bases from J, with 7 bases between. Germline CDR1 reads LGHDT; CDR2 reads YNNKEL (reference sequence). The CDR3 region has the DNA TGTGCCAGCAGCCAAGCCAGGGGTGAGCAGTTCTTC. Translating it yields CASSQARGEQFF.

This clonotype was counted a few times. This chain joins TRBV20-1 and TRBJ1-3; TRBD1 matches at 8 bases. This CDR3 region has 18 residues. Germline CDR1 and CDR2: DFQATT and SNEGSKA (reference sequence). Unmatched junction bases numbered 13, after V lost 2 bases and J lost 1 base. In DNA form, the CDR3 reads TGCAGTGCTAGACCCCCGGCAGGGGGCTTTCGGTCTGGAAACACCATATATTTT. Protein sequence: CSARPPAGGFRSGNTIYF.

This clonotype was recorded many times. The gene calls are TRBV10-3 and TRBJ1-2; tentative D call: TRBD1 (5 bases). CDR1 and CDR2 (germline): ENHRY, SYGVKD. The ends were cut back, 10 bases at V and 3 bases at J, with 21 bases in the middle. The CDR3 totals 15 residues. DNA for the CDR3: TGTGCCACCAGCCGAACGAACAGGCAAGACTATGGCTACACCTTC. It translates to CATSRTNRQDYGYTF.

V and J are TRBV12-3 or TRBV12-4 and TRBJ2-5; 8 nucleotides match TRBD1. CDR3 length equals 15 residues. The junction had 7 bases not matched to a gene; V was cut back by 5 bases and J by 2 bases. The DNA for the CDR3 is TGTGCCAGCAGTGTGCCCGGGACAGGTCAAGAGACCCAGTACTTC. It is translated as CASSVPGTGQETQYF.

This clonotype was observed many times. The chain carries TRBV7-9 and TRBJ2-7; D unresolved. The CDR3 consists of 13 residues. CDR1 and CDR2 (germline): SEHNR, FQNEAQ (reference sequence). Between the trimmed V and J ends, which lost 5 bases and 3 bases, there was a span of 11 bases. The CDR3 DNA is TGTGCCAGCAGCCCGACTTCTGGCTACGAGCAGTACTTC. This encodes CASSPTSGYEQYF.

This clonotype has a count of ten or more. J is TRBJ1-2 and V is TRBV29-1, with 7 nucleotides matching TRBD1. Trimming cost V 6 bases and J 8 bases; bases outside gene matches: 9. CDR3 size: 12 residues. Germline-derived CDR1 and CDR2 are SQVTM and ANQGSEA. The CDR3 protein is CSVETGPGGYTF. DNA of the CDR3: TGCAGCGTGGAGACAGGGCCGGGGGGCTACACCTTC.

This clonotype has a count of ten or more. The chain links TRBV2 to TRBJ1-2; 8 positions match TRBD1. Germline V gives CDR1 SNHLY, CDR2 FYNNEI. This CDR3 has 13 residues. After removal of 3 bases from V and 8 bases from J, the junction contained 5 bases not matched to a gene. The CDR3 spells CASSEDRVVGYTF. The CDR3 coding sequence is TGTGCCAGCAGTGAGGACAGGGTTGTAGGCTACACCTTC. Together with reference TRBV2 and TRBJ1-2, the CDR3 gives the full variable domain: EPEVTQTPSHQVTQMGQEVILRCVPISNHLYFYWYRQILGQKVEFLVSFYNNEISEKSEIFDDQFSVERPDGSNFTLKIRSTKLEDSAMYFCASSEDRVVGYTFGSGTRLTVV.

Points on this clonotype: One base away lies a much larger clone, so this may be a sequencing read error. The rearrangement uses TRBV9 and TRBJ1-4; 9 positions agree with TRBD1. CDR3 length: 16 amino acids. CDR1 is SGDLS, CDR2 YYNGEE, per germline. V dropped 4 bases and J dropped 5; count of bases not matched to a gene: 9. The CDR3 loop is CASSSLSGQGNEKLFF. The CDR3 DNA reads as TGTGCCAGCAGCAGTCTTAGCGGACAGGGGAATGAAAAACTGTTTTTT.

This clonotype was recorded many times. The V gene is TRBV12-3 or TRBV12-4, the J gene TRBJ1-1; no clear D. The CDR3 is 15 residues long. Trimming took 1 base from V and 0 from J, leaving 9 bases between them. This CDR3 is CASSLVGTLNTEAFF. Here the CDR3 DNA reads TGTGCCAGCAGTTTAGTTGGCACACTGAACACTGAAGCTTTCTTT.

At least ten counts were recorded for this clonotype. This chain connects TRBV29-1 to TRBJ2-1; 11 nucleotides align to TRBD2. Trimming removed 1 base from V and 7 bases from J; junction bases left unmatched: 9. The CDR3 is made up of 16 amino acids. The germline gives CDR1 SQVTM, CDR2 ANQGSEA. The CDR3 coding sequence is TGCAGCGTTGAAGGGGGGGCTAGCGGGGGGCAAAATGAGCAGTTCTTC. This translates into CSVEGGASGGQNEQFF.

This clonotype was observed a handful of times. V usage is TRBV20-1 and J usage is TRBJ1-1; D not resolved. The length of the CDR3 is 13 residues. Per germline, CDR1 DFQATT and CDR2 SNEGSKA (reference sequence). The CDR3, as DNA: TGCAGGTTGGGTAGACACACGAACACTGAAGCTTTCTTT. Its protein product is CRLGRHTNTEAFF.

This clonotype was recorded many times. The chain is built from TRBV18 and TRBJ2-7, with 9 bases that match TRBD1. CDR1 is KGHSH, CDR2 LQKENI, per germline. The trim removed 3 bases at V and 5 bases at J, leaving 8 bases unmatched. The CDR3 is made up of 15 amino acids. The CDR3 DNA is TGTGCCAGCTCACCGGGACAGGGCCGGGGGAACGAGCAGTACTTC. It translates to CASSPGQGRGNEQYF.

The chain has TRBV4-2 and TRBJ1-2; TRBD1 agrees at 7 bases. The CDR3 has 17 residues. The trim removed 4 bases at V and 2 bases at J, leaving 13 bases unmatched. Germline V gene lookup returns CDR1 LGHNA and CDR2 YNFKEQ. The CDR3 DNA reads TGTGCCAGCAGCCTGGCCCGACAGGGTAATGGCAACTATGGCTACACCTTC. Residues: CASSLARQGNGNYGYTF.

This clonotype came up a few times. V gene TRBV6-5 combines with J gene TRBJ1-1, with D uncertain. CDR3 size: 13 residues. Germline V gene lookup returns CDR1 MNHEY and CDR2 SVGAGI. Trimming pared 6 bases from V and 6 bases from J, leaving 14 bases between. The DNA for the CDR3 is TGTGCCAGCAGCCCCCTAGAGGCCCCTGAAGCTTTCTTT. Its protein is CASSPLEAPEAFF.

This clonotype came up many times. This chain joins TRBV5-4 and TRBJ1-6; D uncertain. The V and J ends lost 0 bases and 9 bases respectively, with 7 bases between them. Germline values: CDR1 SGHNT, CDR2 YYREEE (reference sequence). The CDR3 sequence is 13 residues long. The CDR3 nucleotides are TGTGCCAGCAGCTTGGAGTCTGGTTCACCCCTCCACTTT. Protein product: CASSLESGSPLHF.

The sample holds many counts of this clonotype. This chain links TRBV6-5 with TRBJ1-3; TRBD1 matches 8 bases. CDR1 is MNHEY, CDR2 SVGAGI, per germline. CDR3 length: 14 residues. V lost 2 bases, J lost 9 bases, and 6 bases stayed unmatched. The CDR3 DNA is TGTGCCAGCAGTTACGTGACAGGGGAAAGCACCATATATTTT. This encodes CASSYVTGESTIYF.